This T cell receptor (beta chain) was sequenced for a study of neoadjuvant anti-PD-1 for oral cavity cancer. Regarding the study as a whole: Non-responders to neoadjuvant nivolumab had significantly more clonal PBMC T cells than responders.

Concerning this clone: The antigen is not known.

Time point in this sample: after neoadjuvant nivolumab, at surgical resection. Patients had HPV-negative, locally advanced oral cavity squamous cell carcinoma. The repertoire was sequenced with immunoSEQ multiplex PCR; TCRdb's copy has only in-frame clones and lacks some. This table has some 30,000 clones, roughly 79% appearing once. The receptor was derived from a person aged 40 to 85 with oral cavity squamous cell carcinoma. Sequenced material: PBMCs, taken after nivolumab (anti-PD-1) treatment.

The DNA of the CDR3 is TGTGCCAGTAGGCTACAACAGGGGAACTATGGCTACACCTTC. Its protein is CASRLQQGNYGYTF. The chain joins TRBV19 to TRBJ1-2; 7 bases fit TRBD1. With 6 bases clipped from V and 2 bases from J, the junction kept 6 bases outside the gene matches. CDR1 is LNHDA, CDR2 SQIVND, per germline (reference sequence). CDR3 length: 14 residues.